The 9 T cell receptor beta chains listed next were all sequenced from one sample in a study of blood T cell repertoires in COVID-19. Repertoires were generated with immunoSEQ multiplex PCR, while TCRdb's copy carries only in-frame clones and drops some. Of 300,000 to 450,000 clones listed, 80% to 90% are singletons. The material sequenced was PBMCs or T cells enriched from blood (not recorded which). These receptor sequences come from a man aged 18 to 29 who had recovered from COVID-19.

This chain links TRBV18 with TRBJ2-6; D unresolved. V was pared by 0 bases and J by 14 bases, with 14 bases between. This CDR3 region has 14 residues. Germline-derived CDR1 and CDR2 are KGHSH and LQKENI. The chain's CDR3 is CASSPPYSNSILTF. The CDR3 nucleotides are TGTGCCAGCTCACCACCATATTCTAACTCAATCCTGACTTTC.

CDR3: CATHRGGAENEQFF. The CDR3 bases are TGTGCCACCCATAGGGGGGGGGCGGAAAATGAGCAGTTCTTC. The gene calls are TRBV5-8 and TRBJ2-1; D possibly corresponds to TRBD2 (7 bases). V was clipped by 9 bases and J by 7 bases, with 20 bases between them. The CDR3 is made up of 14 amino acids. The V gene's germline CDR1 is SGHTS and CDR2 YDEGEE.

V and J are TRBV5-8 and TRBJ2-1, with D possibly matching TRBD1 (6 bases). Germline CDR1 and CDR2: SGHTS and YDEGEE. The CDR3 is 14 residues long. Trimming took 4 bases from V and 8 from J, leaving 16 bases between them. This chain's CDR3 is CASSPDSLTDEQFF. CDR3 nucleotide sequence: TGTGCCAGCAGCCCGGACAGTTTAACCGATGAGCAGTTCTTC. The whole variable domain, remainder taken from reference TRBV5-8 and TRBJ2-1, is EAGVTQSPTHLIKTRGQQATLRCSPISGHTSVYWYQQALGLGLQFLLWYDEGEERNRGNFPPRFSGRQFPNYSSELNVNALELEDSALYLCASSPDSLTDEQFFGPGTRLTVL.

V usage is TRBV4-1 and J usage is TRBJ2-3; the match to TRBD2 covers 11 bases. V dropped 2 bases and J dropped 2; count of bases not matched to a gene: 3. The V gene's germline CDR1 is MGHRA and CDR2 YSYEKL. The CDR3 covers 16 residues. The CDR3 sequence is CASSQTSGGYTDTQYF. The CDR3 nucleotides read TGCGCCAGCAGCCAAACTAGCGGGGGATACACAGATACGCAGTATTTT.

The chain joins TRBV18 to TRBJ2-7, with D tentatively TRBD2 (6 bases). This CDR3 comprises 15 residues. V was shortened by 1 base and J by 4 bases, with 14 bases between the two germline ends. Germline CDR1 and CDR2: KGHSH and LQKENI. In DNA, the CDR3 is TGTGCCAGCTCACCACGAGGAGGGAGCATGTACGAGCAGTACTTC. This gives the protein CASSPRGGSMYEQYF.

The chain is built from TRBV15 and TRBJ1-3; 8 bases are a match to TRBD1. V gave up 5 bases and J gave up 0 bases; unmatched junction bases: 3. This CDR3 has 15 amino acids. Germline assignment: CDR1 LNHNV and CDR2 YYDKDF (reference sequence). In nucleotides, the CDR3 is TGTGCCACCAGCCCCGACAGGGGCTCTGGAAACACCATATATTTT. Protein: CATSPDRGSGNTIYF.

The gene calls are TRBV7-2 and TRBJ2-2; 14 bases agree with TRBD2. Germline V gene sequence: CDR1 SGHTA, CDR2 FQGNSA. V lost 5 bases, J lost 6 bases, and 8 bases stayed unmatched. The CDR3 is made up of 17 amino acids. CDR3 residues: CASSPPGLAGVPGELFF. CDR3 DNA: TGTGCCAGCAGCCCCCCGGGACTAGCGGGAGTTCCCGGGGAGCTGTTTTTT. Supplemented by reference TRBV7-2 and TRBJ2-2, the full variable domain reads GAGVSQSPSNKVTEKGKDVELRCDPISGHTALYWYRQSLGQGLEFLIYFQGNSAPDKSGLPSDRFSAERTGGSVSTLTIQRTQQEDSAVYLCASSPPGLAGVPGELFFGEGSRLTVL.

The J gene is TRBJ2-7, the V gene TRBV5-1; TRBD1 is a possible D gene (6 bases). The germline V gene has CDR1 SGHRS and CDR2 YFSETQ. There are 16 residues in the CDR3. Trimming took 1 base from V and 3 from J, leaving 17 bases between them. DNA for the CDR3: TGCGCCAGCAGCTTGTTATGGTCAGGGGCAGACTACGAGCAGTACTTC. Translating gives CASSLLWSGADYEQYF.

The CDR3 sequence: CASSYSGNAPYEQYF. The CDR3 bases are TGTGCCAGCAGTTACTCCGGGAACGCACCCTACGAGCAGTACTTC. The V call is TRBV6-5, the J call TRBJ2-7, with D possibly being TRBD2 (5 bases). CDR1 is MNHEY, CDR2 SVGAGI, per germline. V was clipped by 0 bases and J by 2 bases, with 11 bases between them. The CDR3 length is 15 residues.